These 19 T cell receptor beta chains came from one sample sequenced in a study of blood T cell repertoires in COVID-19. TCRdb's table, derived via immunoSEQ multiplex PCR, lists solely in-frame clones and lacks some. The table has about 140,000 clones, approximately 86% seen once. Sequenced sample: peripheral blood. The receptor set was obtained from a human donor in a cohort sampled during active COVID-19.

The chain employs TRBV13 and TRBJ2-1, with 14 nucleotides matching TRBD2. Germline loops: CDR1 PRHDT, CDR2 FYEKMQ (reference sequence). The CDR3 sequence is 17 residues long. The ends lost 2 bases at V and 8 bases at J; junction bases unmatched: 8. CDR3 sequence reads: CASSLYGTSGSGHEQFF. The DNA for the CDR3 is TGTGCCAGCAGCTTATACGGGACTAGCGGGAGTGGTCATGAGCAGTTCTTC.

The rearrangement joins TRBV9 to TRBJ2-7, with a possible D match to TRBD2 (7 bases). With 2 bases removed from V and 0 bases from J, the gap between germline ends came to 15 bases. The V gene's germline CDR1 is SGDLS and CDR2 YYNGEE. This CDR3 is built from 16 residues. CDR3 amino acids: CASSVGGGQISYEQYF. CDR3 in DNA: TGTGCCAGCAGCGTGGGCGGGGGCCAAATCTCCTACGAGCAGTACTTC.

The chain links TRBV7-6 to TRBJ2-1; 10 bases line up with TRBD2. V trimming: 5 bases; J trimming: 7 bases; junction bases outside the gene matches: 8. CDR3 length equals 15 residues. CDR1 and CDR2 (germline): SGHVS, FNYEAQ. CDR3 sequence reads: CASSPLLAGANEQFF. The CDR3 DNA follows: TGTGCCAGCAGCCCCCTCCTAGCGGGAGCAAATGAGCAGTTCTTC.

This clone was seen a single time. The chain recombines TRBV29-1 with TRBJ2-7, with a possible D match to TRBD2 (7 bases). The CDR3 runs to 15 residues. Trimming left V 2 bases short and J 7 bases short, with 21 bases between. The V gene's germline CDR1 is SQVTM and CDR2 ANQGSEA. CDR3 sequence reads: CSVERGREWGREQYF. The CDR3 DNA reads TGCAGCGTTGAAAGGGGGAGGGAATGGGGTCGGGAGCAGTACTTC.

This chain's CDR3 is CASPRGHGDNEQFF. CDR3 nucleotides: TGTGCCAGCCCAAGGGGGCATGGTGACAATGAGCAGTTCTTC. V and J are TRBV6-5 and TRBJ2-1; 7 nucleotides agree with TRBD1. Trimming removed 8 bases from V and 5 bases from J; junction bases left unmatched: 9. CDR3 size: 14 residues. Looked up from germline, CDR1 is MNHEY and CDR2 is SVGAGI.

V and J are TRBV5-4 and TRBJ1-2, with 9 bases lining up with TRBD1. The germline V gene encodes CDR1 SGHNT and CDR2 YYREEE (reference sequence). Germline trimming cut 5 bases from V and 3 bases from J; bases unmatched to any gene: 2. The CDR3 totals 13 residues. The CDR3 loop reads CASRQGADYGYTF. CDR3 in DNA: TGTGCCAGCAGACAGGGGGCCGACTATGGCTACACCTTC.

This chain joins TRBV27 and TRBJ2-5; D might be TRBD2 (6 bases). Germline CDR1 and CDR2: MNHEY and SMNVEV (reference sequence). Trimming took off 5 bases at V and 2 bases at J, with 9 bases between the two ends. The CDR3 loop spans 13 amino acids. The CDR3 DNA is TGTGCCAGCAGTCGCCGGGAGCAAGAGACCCAGTACTTC. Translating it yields CASSRREQETQYF.

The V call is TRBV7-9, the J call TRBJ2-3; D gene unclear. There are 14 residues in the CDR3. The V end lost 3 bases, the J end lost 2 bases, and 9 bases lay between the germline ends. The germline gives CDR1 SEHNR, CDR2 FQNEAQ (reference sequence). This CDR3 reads CASSLGVITDTQYF. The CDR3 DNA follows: TGTGCCAGCAGCTTGGGCGTCATCACAGATACGCAGTATTTT.

The CDR3 loop reads CASTPFRGVLEAEAFF. The CDR3 bases are TGTGCCAGCACCCCCTTCCGGGGTGTGCTGGAGGCTGAAGCTTTCTTT. The chain carries TRBV6-2 or TRBV6-3 and TRBJ1-1; unclear D gene. CDR1 is MNHEY, CDR2 SVGEGT, per germline. Trimming removed 7 bases at V and 6 bases at J, with 24 bases between. The CDR3 spans 16 residues.

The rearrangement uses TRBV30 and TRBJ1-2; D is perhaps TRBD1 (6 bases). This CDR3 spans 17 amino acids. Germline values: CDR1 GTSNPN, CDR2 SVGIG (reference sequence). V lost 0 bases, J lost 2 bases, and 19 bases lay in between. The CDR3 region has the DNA TGTGCCTGGAGTGTAGGGTCACTTCTTCAGGGGAACTATGGCTACACCTTC. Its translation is CAWSVGSLLQGNYGYTF.

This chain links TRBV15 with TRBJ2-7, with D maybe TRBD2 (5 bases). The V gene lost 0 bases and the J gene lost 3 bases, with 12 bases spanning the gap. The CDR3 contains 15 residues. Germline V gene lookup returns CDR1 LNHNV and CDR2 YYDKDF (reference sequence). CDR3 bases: TGTGCCACCAGCAGAGATATAGCTGGGAGCTACGAGCAGTACTTC. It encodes CATSRDIAGSYEQYF. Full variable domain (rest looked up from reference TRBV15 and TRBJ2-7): DAMVIQNPRYQVTQFGKPVTLSCSQTLNHNVMYWYQQKSSQAPKLLFHYYDKDFNNEADTPDNFQSRRPNTSFCFLDIRSPGLGDTAMYLCATSRDIAGSYEQYFGPGTRLTVT.

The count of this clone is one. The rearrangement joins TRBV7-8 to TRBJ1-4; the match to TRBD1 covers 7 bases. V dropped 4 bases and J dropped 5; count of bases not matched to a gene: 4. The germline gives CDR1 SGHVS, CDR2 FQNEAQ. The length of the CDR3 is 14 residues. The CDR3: CASSSGTVNEKLFF. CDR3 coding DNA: TGTGCCAGCAGCTCCGGGACAGTCAATGAAAAACTGTTTTTT.

As DNA, the CDR3 is TGTGCCTGGAGTGTAGGGACAGGGTTAGAGACCCAGTACTTC. Protein product: CAWSVGTGLETQYF. The chain couples TRBV30 to TRBJ2-5; 9 bases fit TRBD1. Per germline, CDR1 GTSNPN and CDR2 SVGIG (reference sequence). J lost 4 bases, V lost 0 bases, and 3 bases had no gene match. The length of the CDR3 is 14 residues. Looking up the rest from reference TRBV30 and TRBJ2-5 gives the full variable domain: SQTIHQWPATLVQPVGSPLSLECTVEGTSNPNLYWYRQAAGRGLQLLFYSVGIGQISSEVPQNLSASRPQDRQFILSSKKLLLSDSGFYLCAWSVGTGLETQYFGPGTRLLVL.

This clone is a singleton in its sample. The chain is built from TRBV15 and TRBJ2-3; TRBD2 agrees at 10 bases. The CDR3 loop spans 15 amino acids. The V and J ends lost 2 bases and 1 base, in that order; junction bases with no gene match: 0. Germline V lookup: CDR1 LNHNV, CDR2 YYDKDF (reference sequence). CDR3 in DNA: TGTGCCACCAGCAGAACTAGCGGGGGCACAGATACGCAGTATTTT. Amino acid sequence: CATSRTSGGTDTQYF.

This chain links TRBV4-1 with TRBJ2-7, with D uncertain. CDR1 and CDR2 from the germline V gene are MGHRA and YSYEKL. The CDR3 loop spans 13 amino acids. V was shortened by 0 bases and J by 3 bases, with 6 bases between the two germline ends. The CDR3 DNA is TGCGCCAGCAGCCAAGATGCCAGCTACGAGCAGTACTTC. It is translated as CASSQDASYEQYF.

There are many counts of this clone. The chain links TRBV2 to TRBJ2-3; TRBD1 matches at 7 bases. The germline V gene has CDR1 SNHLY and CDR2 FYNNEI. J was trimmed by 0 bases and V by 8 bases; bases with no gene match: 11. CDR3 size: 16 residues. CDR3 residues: CASARRQGVSTDTQYF. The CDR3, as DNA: TGTGCCAGCGCCCGCCGGCAGGGGGTTAGCACAGATACGCAGTATTTT. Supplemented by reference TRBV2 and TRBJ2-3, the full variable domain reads EPEVTQTPSHQVTQMGQEVILRCVPISNHLYFYWYRQILGQKVEFLVSFYNNEISEKSEIFDDQFSVERPDGSNFTLKIRSTKLEDSAMYFCASARRQGVSTDTQYFGPGTRLTVL.

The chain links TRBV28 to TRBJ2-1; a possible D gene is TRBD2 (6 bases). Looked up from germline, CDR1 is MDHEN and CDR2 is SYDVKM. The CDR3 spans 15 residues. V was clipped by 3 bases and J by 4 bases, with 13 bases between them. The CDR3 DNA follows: TGTGCCAGCAGTTTCTGGCGGGAAACATACAATGAGCAGTTCTTC. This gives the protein CASSFWRETYNEQFF.

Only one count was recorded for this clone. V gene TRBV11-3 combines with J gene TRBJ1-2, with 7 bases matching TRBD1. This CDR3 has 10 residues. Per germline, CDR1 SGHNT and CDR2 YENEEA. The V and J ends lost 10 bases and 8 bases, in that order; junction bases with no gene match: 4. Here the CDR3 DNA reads TGTGCCATCAAGGGGGCCGGCTACACCTTC. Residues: CAIKGAGYTF.

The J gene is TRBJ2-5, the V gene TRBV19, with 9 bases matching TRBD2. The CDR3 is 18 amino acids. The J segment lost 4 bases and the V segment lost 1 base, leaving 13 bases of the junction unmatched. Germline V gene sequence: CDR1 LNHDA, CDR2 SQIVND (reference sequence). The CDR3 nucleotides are TGTGCCAGTAGTATAGGGGAGAGAGCGGGAGGAACCGGAGAGACCCAGTACTTC. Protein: CASSIGERAGGTGETQYF. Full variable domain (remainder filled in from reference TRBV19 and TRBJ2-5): DGGITQSPKYLFRKEGQNVTLSCEQNLNHDAMYWYRQDPGQGLRLIYYSQIVNDFQKGDIAEGYSVSREKKESFPLTVTSAQKNPTAFYLCASSIGERAGGTGETQYFGPGTRLLVL.